Each of the 10 T cell receptor beta chains below was sequenced from the same sample in a study of control samples from healthy donors and cancer patients. Measured with immunoSEQ multiplex PCR; TCRdb has only the in-frame clones, and not every one. The sample records approximately 100,000 clones, approximately 87% being singletons. The sample comprised blood. The receptors come from a middle-aged woman in good health.

The chain links TRBV13 to TRBJ1-2; TRBD1 matches at 7 bases. The CDR3 has 16 amino acids. V trimming: 4 bases; J trimming: 5 bases; junction bases outside the gene matches: 13. The V gene's germline CDR1 is PRHDT and CDR2 FYEKMQ (reference sequence). In nucleotides, the CDR3 is TGTGCCAGCAGCTACTCGGGACAGCGCCTTGTGTATGGCTACACCTTC. Protein: CASSYSGQRLVYGYTF.

V is TRBV18 and J is TRBJ2-2, with 10 positions matching TRBD1. The CDR3 spans 17 residues. With V trimmed by 3 bases and J by 0 bases, 4 bases remained unmatched. The germline V gene encodes CDR1 KGHSH and CDR2 LQKENI. CDR3 loop: CASSPADRGTNTGELFF. The CDR3 nucleotides are TGTGCCAGCTCACCGGCGGACAGGGGGACGAACACCGGGGAGCTGTTTTTT.

The chain employs TRBV5-4 and TRBJ1-1; no clear D. The V end was cut by 0 bases, the J end by 0 bases, with 9 bases between. This CDR3 is built from 15 residues. The germline V gene has CDR1 SGHNT and CDR2 YYREEE (reference sequence). In DNA form, the CDR3 reads TGTGCCAGCAGCTTGGTGGACGGTCTGAACACTGAAGCTTTCTTT. Amino acid sequence: CASSLVDGLNTEAFF.

The CDR3 loop reads CASSPQPRSGGADEQFF. CDR3 nucleotides: TGCGCCAGCAGCCCCCAGCCGAGAAGCGGGGGGGCCGATGAGCAGTTCTTC. V is TRBV4-3 and J is TRBJ2-1, with TRBD2 matching 10 bases. V shed 4 bases, J shed 8 bases, and the junction held 14 bases outside the gene matches. The CDR3 loop spans 17 amino acids. Germline CDR1 and CDR2: LGHNA and YSLEER.

This clone appeared a single time. In DNA, the CDR3 is TGTGCCAGTAGTATAAATGGTGATACGCAGTATTTT. Encoded protein: CASSINGDTQYF. The chain joins TRBV19 to TRBJ2-3; no definite D call. The V and J ends lost 2 bases and 6 bases respectively, with 6 bases between them. Germline CDR1 and CDR2: LNHDA and SQIVND (reference sequence). The CDR3 extends over 12 amino acids.

The chain recombines TRBV4-3 with TRBJ2-2, with 7 bases fitting TRBD2. This CDR3 has 17 residues. After removal of 4 bases from V and 1 base from J, the junction contained 9 bases not matched to a gene. CDR1 LGHNA and CDR2 YSLEER come from the germline V gene. The CDR3 bases are TGCGCCAGCAGCCCAGGGAGGGTAACAGTGAACACCGGGGAGCTGTTTTTT. It codes for CASSPGRVTVNTGELFF.

The J gene is TRBJ1-1, the V gene TRBV6-1; unclear D gene. Trimming shortened V by 1 base and J by 1 base, and 10 bases separated the two germline ends. The length of the CDR3 is 15 residues. The V gene's germline CDR1 is MNHNS and CDR2 SASEGT. The CDR3 DNA sequence: TGTGCCAGCAGTGAAGTCCGGGGAGGGAACACTGAAGCTTTCTTT. Protein sequence: CASSEVRGGNTEAFF.

The chain joins TRBV6-2 or TRBV6-3 to TRBJ1-1; D is unresolved. This CDR3 is built from 15 residues. Germline lookup yields CDR1 MNHEY and CDR2 SVGEGT. V gave up 3 bases and J gave up 0 bases, with 11 bases separating them. As DNA, the CDR3 is TGTGCCAGCAGTTATTTGGCCAGGTTGAACACTGAAGCTTTCTTT. Translating gives CASSYLARLNTEAFF.

The count of this clone is one. The genes are TRBV12-5 and TRBJ2-5; D assignment may be TRBD1 or TRBD2 (6 bases each). The V gene lost 3 bases and the J gene lost 2 bases, with 13 bases spanning the gap. The germline V gene has CDR1 LGHNT and CDR2 FRNRAP. This CDR3 is built from 15 residues. DNA of the CDR3: TGTGCTAGTGGTTTCTCCTCGGGGGCTCAAGAGACCCAGTACTTC. Protein: CASGFSSGAQETQYF.

This clone was counted once. This chain uses TRBV24-1 with TRBJ2-3; a possible D gene is TRBD1 (5 bases). The CDR3 contains 13 residues. CDR1 is KGHDR and CDR2 is SFDVKD in the germline V gene. The ends were cut back, 5 bases at V and 5 bases at J, with 10 bases in the middle. The CDR3 sequence is CATSVRGKDTQYF. In DNA, the CDR3 is TGTGCCACCAGTGTTAGGGGAAAAGATACGCAGTATTTT.